The 32 T cell receptor beta chains presented below share a single source sample, sequenced in a study of blood T cell repertoires in COVID-19. Profiled with immunoSEQ multiplex PCR; TCRdb holds only in-frame clones, not every one. Among roughly 32,000 clones listed, around 90% were seen once. Sequences were obtained from peripheral blood. Source of these receptors: a man aged 55 to 70 with active COVID-19.

V is TRBV2 and J is TRBJ1-2, with D perhaps TRBD1 (6 bases). This CDR3 has 14 amino acids. In germline, CDR1 is SNHLY, CDR2 FYNNEI. V lost 2 bases and J 2 bases, leaving 9 bases between the germline ends. The CDR3 nucleotides are TGTGCCAGCAGTGAAACAGGGCCAAACTATGGCTACACCTTC. Amino acids: CASSETGPNYGYTF.

The V call is TRBV19, the J call TRBJ1-1; TRBD1 matches 7 bases. Germline V gene lookup returns CDR1 LNHDA and CDR2 SQIVND (reference sequence). V was clipped by 5 bases and J by 5 bases; unmatched bases: 8. The CDR3 sequence is 14 residues long. This CDR3 is CASSPARGRTEAFF. In DNA form, the CDR3 reads TGTGCCAGTAGTCCGGCTAGGGGGCGAACTGAAGCTTTCTTT.

This clone was observed a single time. V is TRBV5-4 and J is TRBJ2-1; D perhaps matches TRBD2 (5 bases). CDR1 and CDR2 (germline): SGHNT, YYREEE (reference sequence). Between the trimmed V and J ends, which lost 7 bases and 0 bases, there was a span of 8 bases. This CDR3 spans 13 amino acids. This CDR3 reads CASSGSSYNEQFF. The CDR3, as DNA: TGTGCCAGCTCGGGGAGCTCCTACAATGAGCAGTTCTTC.

The chain links TRBV6-5 to TRBJ1-1; D call uncertain. V lost 2 bases and J 4 bases, leaving 11 bases between the germline ends. Looked up from germline, CDR1 is MNHEY and CDR2 is SVGAGI. The CDR3 has 14 residues. CDR3 sequence (DNA): TGTGCCAGCAGTTACCGGCGGGGATCCACTGAAGCTTTCTTT. Translating gives CASSYRRGSTEAFF.

V usage is TRBV30 and J usage is TRBJ1-2; D perhaps matches TRBD1 (5 bases). Germline CDR1 and CDR2: GTSNPN and SVGIG (reference sequence). V was clipped by 1 base and J by 4 bases, with 10 bases between them. This CDR3 region has 13 residues. Written as DNA, the CDR3 is TGTGCCTGGAGTGGAGGACAAATCTATGGCTACACCTTC. Translation gives CAWSGGQIYGYTF.

By share, this clone counts as medium-sized (0.01 to 0.1%). The chain recombines TRBV4-1 with TRBJ2-1; D unclear. Germline V gene data show CDR1 as MGHRA and CDR2 as YSYEKL. The V gene lost 0 bases and the J gene lost 9 bases, with 9 bases spanning the gap. There are 13 residues in the CDR3. CDR3 coding DNA: TGCGCCAGCAGCCAAGATCGGAGTTTTGAGCAGTTCTTC. As protein: CASSQDRSFEQFF.

The chain couples TRBV5-6 to TRBJ1-2, with no clear D. The germline gives CDR1 SGHDT, CDR2 YYEEEE. CDR3 size: 16 residues. Trimming removed 1 base from V and 8 bases from J, with 21 bases in between. The chain's CDR3 is CASSLSPTTNYGGYTF. The CDR3 DNA reads as TGTGCCAGCAGCTTGTCCCCCACTACGAACTATGGCGGCTACACCTTC.

The rearrangement joins TRBV6-2 or TRBV6-3 to TRBJ2-7, with D unresolved. V lost 5 bases and J 3 bases, leaving 17 bases between the germline ends. Germline values: CDR1 MNHEY, CDR2 SVGEGT. The CDR3 has 15 residues. CDR3 amino acids: CASSVYNLRLYEQYF. The CDR3 nucleotides read TGTGCCAGCAGTGTCTACAACCTCAGGCTCTACGAGCAGTACTTC.

J is TRBJ1-1 and V is TRBV7-3; D possibly corresponds to TRBD1 (6 bases). Germline values: CDR1 SGHTA, CDR2 FQGTGA. CDR3 size: 14 residues. Trimming removed 3 bases at V and 4 bases at J, with 12 bases between. The CDR3 region is CASSFRGRGTEAFF. CDR3 DNA sequence: TGTGCCAGCAGCTTTAGGGGGAGAGGCACTGAAGCTTTCTTT. Based on the CDR3 plus reference TRBV7-3 and TRBJ1-1, the full variable domain is GAGVSQTPSNKVTEKGKYVELRCDPISGHTALYWYRQSLGQGPEFLIYFQGTGAADDSGLPNDRFFAVRPEGSVSTLKIQRTERGDSAVYLCASSFRGRGTEAFFGQGTRLTVV.

V usage is TRBV25-1 and J usage is TRBJ2-2; 8 nucleotides align to TRBD1. Germline V gene lookup returns CDR1 MGHDK and CDR2 SYGVNS. The CDR3 runs to 15 residues. The V segment lost 2 bases and the J segment 7 bases; nucleotides outside the gene matches: 6. The CDR3 spells CASSEAQGAVGELFF. The CDR3 DNA sequence: TGTGCCAGCAGTGAAGCGCAGGGGGCGGTCGGGGAGCTGTTTTTT.

The rearrangement uses TRBV5-1 and TRBJ2-3; the D gene is possibly TRBD2 (6 bases). V was trimmed by 0 bases and J by 4 bases, leaving 12 bases between them. From germline, CDR1 is SGHRS and CDR2 YFSETQ. The CDR3 extends over 15 amino acids. In nucleotides, the CDR3 is TGCGCCAGCAGCTTGGTTGGAGGGGAAGCAGATACGCAGTATTTT. Translating it yields CASSLVGGEADTQYF.

The rearrangement uses TRBV4-3 and TRBJ2-5, with D unresolved. This CDR3 has 17 residues. CDR1 is LGHNA, CDR2 YSLEER, per germline. Trimming stripped 0 bases from V and 1 base from J, with 15 bases between. The CDR3 nucleotides read TGCGCCAGCAGCCAAGATACCGGCGCGTCGGGCCAAGAGACCCAGTACTTC. Amino acid sequence: CASSQDTGASGQETQYF.

The genes are TRBV6-2 or TRBV6-3 and TRBJ2-5; the D gene is possibly TRBD1 (5 bases). CDR3 size: 14 residues. Germline CDR1 MNHEY, CDR2 SVGEGT. Between the trimmed V and J ends, which lost 2 bases and 8 bases, there was a span of 15 bases. CDR3 amino acids: CASSYTGPLVTQYF. DNA of the CDR3: TGTGCCAGCAGTTACACAGGACCCCTCGTAACCCAGTACTTC.

In this sample, this clone turned up a few times. The chain combines TRBV27 with TRBJ1-5, with D maybe TRBD1 (6 bases). In germline, CDR1 is MNHEY, CDR2 SMNVEV (reference sequence). This CDR3 is 14 amino acids long. V gave up 5 bases and J gave up 4 bases, with 12 bases separating them. In nucleotides, the CDR3 is TGTGCCAGCAGTCCGGACAGTCCTAATCAGCCCCAGCATTTT. This sequence encodes CASSPDSPNQPQHF.

This chain links TRBV9 with TRBJ2-3; D gene unclear. The germline gives CDR1 SGDLS, CDR2 YYNGEE. V was pared by 0 bases and J by 8 bases, with 16 bases between. This CDR3 comprises 15 residues. CDR3 nucleotides: TGTGCCAGCAGCGTAGATGTCCAGGATTACAGTACGCAGTATTTT. Its protein is CASSVDVQDYSTQYF.

The chain couples TRBV14 to TRBJ2-3; D is possibly TRBD1 (5 bases). This CDR3 comprises 21 residues. Per germline, CDR1 SGHDN and CDR2 FVKESK. V lost 0 bases, J lost 1 base, and 26 bases lay in between. The CDR3 coding sequence is TGTGCCAGCAGCCAAGACCGAAGGGGCGGTGAAGGCAGCCAACGCACAGATACGCAGTATTTT. Translated: CASSQDRRGGEGSQRTDTQYF.

This chain uses TRBV6-2 or TRBV6-3 with TRBJ1-5; 7 bases are shared with TRBD1. Germline trimming cut 5 bases from V and 7 bases from J; bases unmatched to any gene: 8. From germline, CDR1 is MNHEY and CDR2 SVGEGT. This CDR3 region has 14 residues. In DNA form, the CDR3 reads TGTGCCAGCAGTCCCAGGGGGTTGGGGCAGCCCCAGCATTTT. Amino acid sequence: CASSPRGLGQPQHF.

The gene calls are TRBV6-2 or TRBV6-3 and TRBJ2-6, with TRBD1 identical over 8 bases. Germline V CDR1 and CDR2: MNHEY, SVGEGT. The V gene end was trimmed by 6 bases and the J gene end by 1 base; junction bases not matched to a gene: 5. This CDR3 comprises 16 residues. The CDR3, as DNA: TGTGCCAGCAGCTCGACAGGGGCTTCTGGGGCCAACGTCCTGACTTTC. Translating gives CASSSTGASGANVLTF.

This clone has only one observation. The rearrangement links TRBV7-9 to TRBJ1-2; 10 bases fit TRBD1. Germline V lookup: CDR1 SEHNR, CDR2 FQNEAQ (reference sequence). CDR3 length equals 15 residues. V shed 5 bases and J 3 bases; nucleotides not matched to a gene: 6. CDR3 coding DNA: TGTGCCAGCAGCCCGACGACAGGGGGCGACTATGGCTACACCTTC. It is translated as CASSPTTGGDYGYTF.

This chain links TRBV2 with TRBJ1-4; possibly TRBD1 for D (5 bases). V lost 6 bases to trimming and J lost 3 bases, with 20 bases between them. CDR1 is SNHLY and CDR2 is FYNNEI in the germline V gene. This CDR3 has 17 residues. The CDR3 reads CASSERIAGYPNEKLFF. DNA for the CDR3: TGTGCCAGCAGCGAAAGAATAGCAGGGTACCCTAATGAAAAACTGTTTTTT.

The V call is TRBV4-2, the J call TRBJ1-1; D is undetermined. The CDR3 contains 14 residues. Trimming removed 4 bases from V and 5 bases from J, with 14 bases in between. The germline gives CDR1 LGHNA, CDR2 YNFKEQ. CDR3 coding DNA: TGTGCCAGCAGCCCTCCCCGGGGTGGGACTGAAGCTTTCTTT. Translation: CASSPPRGGTEAFF.

The sample holds one count of this clone. V is TRBV14 and J is TRBJ2-7, with TRBD1 identical over 9 bases. Germline lookup yields CDR1 SGHDN and CDR2 FVKESK. The CDR3 length is 14 residues. The V gene end was trimmed by 4 bases and the J gene end by 2 bases; junction bases not matched to a gene: 3. The CDR3 is CASSLGTGTYEQYF. CDR3 coding DNA: TGTGCCAGCAGCCTCGGGACAGGGACCTACGAGCAGTACTTC.

The rearrangement links TRBV7-9 to TRBJ2-5; 9 positions match TRBD1. The CDR3 is made up of 15 amino acids. Germline V gives CDR1 SEHNR, CDR2 FQNEAQ (reference sequence). The junction had 13 bases not matched to a gene; V was cut back by 5 bases and J by 9 bases. As DNA, the CDR3 is TGTGCCAGCAGCGCCTCCCGGGACAGGGAAGCGGCCCAGTACTTC. Encoded protein: CASSASRDREAAQYF.

This clone has only a few counts. The CDR3 loop is CASSQDPPSGLTMGLFF. Written as DNA, the CDR3 is TGCGCCAGCAGCCAAGATCCGCCCAGCGGACTTACCATGGGGCTGTTTTTT. The rearrangement links TRBV4-1 to TRBJ2-2; TRBD2 might be the D (5 bases). V shed 0 bases and J shed 13 bases, with 24 bases lying between them. Germline lookup yields CDR1 MGHRA and CDR2 YSYEKL. This CDR3 contains 17 residues.

The chain carries TRBV5-6 and TRBJ2-2; D unresolved. The CDR3 is 15 amino acids. Germline V CDR1 and CDR2: SGHDT, YYEEEE. V lost 0 bases and J lost 3, with 9 bases in between. The CDR3 is CASSLGLSDTGELFF. CDR3 bases: TGTGCCAGCAGCTTGGGACTTTCTGACACCGGGGAGCTGTTTTTT.

V gene TRBV2 combines with J gene TRBJ1-4; TRBD1 aligns across 10 bases. The CDR3 has 15 residues. CDR1 and CDR2 (germline): SNHLY, FYNNEI. Losses at the gene ends were 5 bases for V and 8 bases for J; bases not matched to a gene: 8. The DNA of the CDR3 is TGTGCCAGCAGTTCTAGACAGGGGGCGGGAGAAAAACTGTTTTTT. Translating gives CASSSRQGAGEKLFF. The complete variable domain, with remaining parts taken from reference TRBV2 and TRBJ1-4, reads EPEVTQTPSHQVTQMGQEVILRCVPISNHLYFYWYRQILGQKVEFLVSFYNNEISEKSEIFDDQFSVERPDGSNFTLKIRSTKLEDSAMYFCASSSRQGAGEKLFFGSGTQLSVL.

This chain joins TRBV5-4 and TRBJ2-5, with D perhaps matching TRBD1 (6 bases). V lost 0 bases and J lost 1, with 7 bases in between. CDR3 length: 14 amino acids. Germline V gene lookup returns CDR1 SGHNT and CDR2 YYREEE (reference sequence). In nucleotides, the CDR3 is TGTGCCAGCAGCTTGGCGGACAGCCAAGAGACCCAGTACTTC. Encoded protein: CASSLADSQETQYF.

This chain uses TRBV3-1 (or the pseudogene TRBV3-2) with TRBJ2-7; D is possibly TRBD2 (6 bases). The V gene lost 3 bases and the J gene lost 2 bases, with 11 bases spanning the gap. In germline, CDR1 is LGHDT, CDR2 YNNKEL (reference sequence). This CDR3 comprises 14 residues. The CDR3 is CASSHGLTTYEQYF. The DNA for the CDR3 is TGTGCCAGCAGCCACGGACTAACTACCTACGAGCAGTACTTC.

The V gene is TRBV25-1, the J gene TRBJ2-7; D unresolved. Trimming cost V 3 bases and J 3 bases, with 9 bases left between them. The length of the CDR3 is 13 residues. CDR1 and CDR2 (germline): MGHDK, SYGVNS. CDR3 amino acids: CASSDPVRYEQYF. CDR3 nucleotide sequence: TGTGCCAGCAGTGACCCTGTCCGCTACGAGCAGTACTTC.

The rearrangement uses TRBV27 and TRBJ2-5; 10 positions agree with TRBD2. CDR1 and CDR2 (germline): MNHEY, SMNVEV (reference sequence). The V segment lost 6 bases and the J segment 1 base; nucleotides outside the gene matches: 8. The CDR3 has 16 amino acids. The CDR3, as DNA: TGTGCCAGCAGCCCAATAGCGGGGGGTTCCCAAGAGACCCAGTACTTC. The encoded protein is CASSPIAGGSQETQYF.

This sequence joins TRBV6-5 and TRBJ2-2; 9 bases are shared with TRBD2. Germline values: CDR1 MNHEY, CDR2 SVGAGI. The CDR3 consists of 15 residues. V shed 6 bases and J 1 base; nucleotides not matched to a gene: 3. CDR3 residues: CASSRLAENTGELFF. In DNA, the CDR3 is TGTGCCAGCAGCAGACTAGCGGAGAACACCGGGGAGCTGTTTTTT.

CDR3 in amino acids: CASSGSLWGTGSGGYTF. The CDR3 region has the DNA TGTGCCAGCTCTGGTTCTTTGTGGGGCACAGGGAGCGGTGGCTACACCTTC. This rearrangement joins TRBV18 to TRBJ1-2; D is possibly TRBD1 (6 bases). Germline CDR1 reads KGHSH; CDR2 reads LQKENI. V lost 6 bases and J lost 7, with 27 bases in between. The CDR3 length is 17 residues.